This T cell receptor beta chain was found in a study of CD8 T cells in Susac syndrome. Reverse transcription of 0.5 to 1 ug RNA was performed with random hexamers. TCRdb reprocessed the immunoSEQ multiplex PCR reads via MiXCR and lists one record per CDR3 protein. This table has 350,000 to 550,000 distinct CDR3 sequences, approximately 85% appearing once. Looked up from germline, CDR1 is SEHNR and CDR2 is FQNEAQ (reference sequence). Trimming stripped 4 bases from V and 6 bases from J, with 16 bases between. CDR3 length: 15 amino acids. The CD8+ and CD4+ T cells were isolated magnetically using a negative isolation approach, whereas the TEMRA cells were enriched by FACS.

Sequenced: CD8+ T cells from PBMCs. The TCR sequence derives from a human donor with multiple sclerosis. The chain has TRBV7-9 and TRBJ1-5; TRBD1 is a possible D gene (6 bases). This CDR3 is CASSSTGGAGQPQHF. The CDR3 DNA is TGTGCCAGCAGCTCAACGGGGGGGGCCGGTCAGCCCCAGCATTTT.